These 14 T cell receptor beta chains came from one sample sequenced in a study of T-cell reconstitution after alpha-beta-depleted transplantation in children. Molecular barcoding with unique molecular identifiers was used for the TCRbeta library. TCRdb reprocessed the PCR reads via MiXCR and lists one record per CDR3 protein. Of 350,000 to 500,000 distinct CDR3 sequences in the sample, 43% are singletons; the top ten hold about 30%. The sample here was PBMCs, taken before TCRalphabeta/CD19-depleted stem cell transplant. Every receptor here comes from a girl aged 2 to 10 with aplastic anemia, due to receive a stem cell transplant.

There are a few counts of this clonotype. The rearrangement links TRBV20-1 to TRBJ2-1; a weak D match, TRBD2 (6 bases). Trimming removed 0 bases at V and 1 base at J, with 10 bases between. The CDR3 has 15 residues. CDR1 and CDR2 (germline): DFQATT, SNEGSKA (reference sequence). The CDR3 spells CSARDSGGSYNEQFF. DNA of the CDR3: TGCAGTGCTAGAGATAGCGGAGGATCCTACAATGAGCAGTTCTTC.

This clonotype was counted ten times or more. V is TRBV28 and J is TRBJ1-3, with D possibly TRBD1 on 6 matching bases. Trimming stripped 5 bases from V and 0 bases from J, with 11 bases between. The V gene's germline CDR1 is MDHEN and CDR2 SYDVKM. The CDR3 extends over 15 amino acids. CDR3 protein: CASSPLTGSGNTIYF. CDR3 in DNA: TGTGCCAGCAGTCCCTTGACAGGCTCTGGAAACACCATATATTTT.

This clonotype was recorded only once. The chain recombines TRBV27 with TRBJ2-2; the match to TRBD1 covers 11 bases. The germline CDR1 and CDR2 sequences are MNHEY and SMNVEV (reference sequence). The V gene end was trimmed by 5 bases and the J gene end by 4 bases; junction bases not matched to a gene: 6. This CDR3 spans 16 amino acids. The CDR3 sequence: CASSRGTGGGTGELFF. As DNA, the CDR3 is TGTGCCAGCAGTCGCGGGACAGGGGGTGGCACCGGGGAGCTGTTTTTT.

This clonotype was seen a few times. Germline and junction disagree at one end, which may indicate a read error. Here the CDR3 DNA reads TGCAGTGCCCCTCGGATTGGGACTAGCGGCTCAATCTTC. Translating gives CSAPRIGTSGSIF. The rearrangement joins TRBV20-1 to TRBJ2-5; 11 nucleotides line up with TRBD2. CDR3 length: 13 amino acids. Germline V gene data show CDR1 as DFQATT and CDR2 as SNEGSKA (reference sequence).

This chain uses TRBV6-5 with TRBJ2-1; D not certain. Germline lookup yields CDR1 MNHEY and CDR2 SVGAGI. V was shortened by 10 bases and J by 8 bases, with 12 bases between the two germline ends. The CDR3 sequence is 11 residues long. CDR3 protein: CATLAWDEQFF. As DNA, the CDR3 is TGTGCCACCTTAGCTTGGGATGAGCAGTTCTTC.

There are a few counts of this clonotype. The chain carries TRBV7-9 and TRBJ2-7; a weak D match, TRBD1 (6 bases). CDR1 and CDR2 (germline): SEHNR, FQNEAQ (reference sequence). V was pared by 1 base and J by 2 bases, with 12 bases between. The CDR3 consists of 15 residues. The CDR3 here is CASSLDQGLAYEQYF. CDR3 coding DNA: TGTGCCAGCAGCTTAGACCAGGGGCTAGCCTACGAGCAGTACTTC.

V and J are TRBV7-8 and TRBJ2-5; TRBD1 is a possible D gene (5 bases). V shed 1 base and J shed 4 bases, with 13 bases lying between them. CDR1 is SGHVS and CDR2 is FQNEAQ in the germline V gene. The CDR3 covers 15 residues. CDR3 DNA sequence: TGTGCCAGCAGCTTAGGTGCAGGGTTGGGAGAGACCCAGTACTTC. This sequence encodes CASSLGAGLGETQYF.

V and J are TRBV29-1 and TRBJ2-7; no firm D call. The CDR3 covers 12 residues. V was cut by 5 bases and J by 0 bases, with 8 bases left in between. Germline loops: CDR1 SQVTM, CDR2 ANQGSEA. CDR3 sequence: CSVPAFSYEQYF. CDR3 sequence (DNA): TGCAGCGTTCCAGCGTTCTCCTACGAGCAGTACTTC.

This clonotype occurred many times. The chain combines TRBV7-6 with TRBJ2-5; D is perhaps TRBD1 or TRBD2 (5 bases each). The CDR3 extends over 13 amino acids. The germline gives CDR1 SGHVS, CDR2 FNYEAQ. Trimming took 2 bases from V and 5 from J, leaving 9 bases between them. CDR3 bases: TGTGCCAGCAGCTTATGGGGGTGGGAGACCCAGTACTTC. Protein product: CASSLWGWETQYF.

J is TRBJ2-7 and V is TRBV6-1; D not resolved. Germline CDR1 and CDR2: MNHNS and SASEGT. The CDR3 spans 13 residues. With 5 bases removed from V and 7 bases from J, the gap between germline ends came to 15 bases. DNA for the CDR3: TGTGCCAGCAGTCGAAACAGAGGACCAGAGCAGTACTTC. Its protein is CASSRNRGPEQYF.

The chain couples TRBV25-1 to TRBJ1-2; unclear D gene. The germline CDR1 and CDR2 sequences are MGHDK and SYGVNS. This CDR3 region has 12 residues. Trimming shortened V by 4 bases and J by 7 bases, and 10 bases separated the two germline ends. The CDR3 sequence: CASSAGSGGYTF. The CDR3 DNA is TGTGCCAGCAGTGCCGGATCTGGTGGCTACACCTTC.

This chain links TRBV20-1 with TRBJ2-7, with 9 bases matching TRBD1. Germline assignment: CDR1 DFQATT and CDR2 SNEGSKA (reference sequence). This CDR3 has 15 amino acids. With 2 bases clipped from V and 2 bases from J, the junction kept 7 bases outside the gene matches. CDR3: CSARYPGQGTYEQYF. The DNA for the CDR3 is TGCAGTGCTAGATATCCGGGACAGGGAACCTACGAGCAGTACTTC.

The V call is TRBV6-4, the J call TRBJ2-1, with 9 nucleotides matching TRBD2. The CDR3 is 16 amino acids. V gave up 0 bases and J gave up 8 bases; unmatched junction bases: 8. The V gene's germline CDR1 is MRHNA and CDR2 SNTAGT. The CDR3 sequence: CASSDSGGGGAHEQFF. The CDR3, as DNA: TGTGCCAGCAGTGACTCAGGTGGCGGGGGGGCCCATGAGCAGTTCTTC.

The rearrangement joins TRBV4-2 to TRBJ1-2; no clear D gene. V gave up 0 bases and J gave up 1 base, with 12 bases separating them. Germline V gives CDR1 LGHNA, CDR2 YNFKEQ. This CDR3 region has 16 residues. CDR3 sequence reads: CASSQDQRSFNYGYTF. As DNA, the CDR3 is TGTGCCAGCAGCCAAGATCAGCGTTCCTTTAACTATGGCTACACCTTC.